This TCR beta chain comes out of a study of early T cells in non-severe SARS-CoV-2 infection. Background on the study: Sequenced material consisted of bulk RNA (from unsorted whole blood), and chains were unpaired.

V lost 6 bases to trimming and J lost 6 bases, with 14 bases between them. Germline CDR1 reads MDHEN; CDR2 reads SYDVKM. CDR3 size: 13 residues. Attachment of unique molecular identifiers to individual cDNA molecules was performed. TCRdb reprocessed the 5' RACE reads via MiXCR and lists one record per CDR3 protein. The table records tens of thousands of distinct CDR3 sequences, roughly 5.4% of them present only once. This clonotype was recorded many times. The antigen remains unidentified. Study-wide results and limits: Comparison of clonotypes with VDJdb favored anti-spike CD8 responses while missing private and CD4 specificities.

V and J are TRBV28 and TRBJ1-2; unclear D gene. The TCR comes from an adult who was a healthcare worker with PCR-confirmed SARS-CoV-2 infection or an uninfected control (not recorded which). Sequencing input: whole blood. The CDR3 reads CASSPPAMDGYTF. CDR3 nucleotides: TGTGCCAGCAGCCCCCCTGCGATGGATGGCTACACCTTC.